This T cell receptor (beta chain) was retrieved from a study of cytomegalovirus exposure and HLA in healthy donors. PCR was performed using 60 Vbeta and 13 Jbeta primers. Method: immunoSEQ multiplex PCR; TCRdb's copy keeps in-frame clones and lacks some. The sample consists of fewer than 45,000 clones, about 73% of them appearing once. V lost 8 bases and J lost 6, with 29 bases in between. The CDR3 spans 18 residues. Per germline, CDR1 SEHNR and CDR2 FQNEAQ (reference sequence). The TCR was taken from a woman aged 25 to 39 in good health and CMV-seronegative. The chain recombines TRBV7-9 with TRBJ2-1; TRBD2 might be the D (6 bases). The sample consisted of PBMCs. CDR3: CASQPFSGPADTGNEQFF. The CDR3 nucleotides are TGTGCCAGCCAGCCATTTAGCGGTCCCGCGGATACTGGCAATGAGCAGTTCTTC.